This TCR beta chain emerged from a study of blood T cells in healthy people across ages. About this clonotype: Germline is not matched at one junction end, which may reflect a read error.

Extraction of total RNA produced a minimum of 5.5 micrograms from each sample. A second PCR of about 7 to 11 cycles used a sample-barcoded 5' primer and a J-beta primer mix. Sequencing of every sample gave 2.5 million or more CDR3-containing paired-end reads. One entry per CDR3 protein, called by TCRdb with MiXCR from the 5' RACE reads. Of hundreds of thousands of distinct CDR3 sequences in the sample, around 21% were seen once. The CDR3 spans 15 residues. CDR1 and CDR2 (germline): SSHAT, FNYEAQ (reference sequence). The chain links TRBV7-7 to TRBJ2-1; 8 nucleotides align to TRBD1. TRBJ2-5 matches the DNA end more closely, so the J call is doubtful. This receptor was identified in a man in his 70s in good health. Material: blood. The CDR3 reads CASSFSDRGKETQYF. CDR3 DNA sequence: TGTGCTAGCAGCTTCAGTGACAGGGGAAAAGAGACCCAGTACTTC.